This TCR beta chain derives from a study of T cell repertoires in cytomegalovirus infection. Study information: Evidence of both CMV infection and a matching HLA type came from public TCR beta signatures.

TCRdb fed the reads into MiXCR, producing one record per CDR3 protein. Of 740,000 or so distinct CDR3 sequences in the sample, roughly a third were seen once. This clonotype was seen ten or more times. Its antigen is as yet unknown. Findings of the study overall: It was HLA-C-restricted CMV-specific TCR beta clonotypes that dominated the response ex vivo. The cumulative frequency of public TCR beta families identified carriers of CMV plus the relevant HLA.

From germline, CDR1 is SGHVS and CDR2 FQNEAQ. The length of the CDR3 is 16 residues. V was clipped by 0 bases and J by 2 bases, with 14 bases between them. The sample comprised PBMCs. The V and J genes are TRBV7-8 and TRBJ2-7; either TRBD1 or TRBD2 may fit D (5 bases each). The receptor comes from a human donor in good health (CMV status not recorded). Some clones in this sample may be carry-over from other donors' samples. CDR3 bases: TGTGCCAGCAGCTTAGCGCAACCACAGGAGGCCTACGAGCAGTACTTC. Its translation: CASSLAQPQEAYEQYF.